Presented here are 5 T cell receptor beta chains from one specimen sequenced in a study of shared clonotypes between healthy human individuals. Assay: immunoSEQ multiplex PCR; the TCRdb copy retains only in-frame clones and omits some. The sample contains about 2.3 million clones, approximately 93% of which appear only once. The sample consisted of naive CD4+ T cells from PBMCs. Subset in this sample: CD45RA+ positively selected. The receptors stem from a man between 18 and 29 years old in good health. Some clones in this sample may be carry-over from other donors' samples.

A remark on this clone: This specimen includes other DNA sequences encoding the same CDR3. The V and J genes are TRBV18 and TRBJ2-2, with D possibly matching TRBD1 (6 bases). The germline CDR1 and CDR2 sequences are KGHSH and LQKENI. CDR3 length: 15 amino acids. Trimming pared 3 bases from V and 0 bases from J, leaving 8 bases between. The CDR3 nucleotides read TGTGCCAGCTCACCTCGGACAGCGAACACCGGGGAGCTGTTTTTT. It encodes CASSPRTANTGELFF.

CDR3 amino acids: CSVLQGVSGANVLTF. CDR3 sequence (DNA): TGCAGCGTACTACAGGGGGTGTCTGGGGCCAACGTCCTGACTTTC. This chain joins TRBV29-1 and TRBJ2-6; 8 bases are a match to TRBD1. CDR1 is SQVTM and CDR2 is ANQGSEA in the germline V gene. The CDR3 runs to 15 residues. V trimming: 6 bases; J trimming: 1 base; junction bases outside the gene matches: 5. Combining the CDR3 with reference TRBV29-1 and TRBJ2-6 gives the whole variable domain SAVISQKPSRDICQRGTSLTIQCQVDSQVTMMFWYRQQPGQSLTLIATANQGSEATYESGFVIDKFPISRPNLTFSTLTVSNMSPEDSSIYLCSVLQGVSGANVLTFGAGSRLTVL.

V gene TRBV19 combines with J gene TRBJ2-1, with 10 bases fitting TRBD2. Germline CDR1 and CDR2: LNHDA and SQIVND (reference sequence). The CDR3 runs to 15 residues. V was clipped by 7 bases and J by 14 bases; unmatched bases: 17. CDR3 sequence reads: CASTPGAVAGGREFF. The CDR3 region has the DNA TGTGCCAGTACCCCTGGGGCGGTAGCGGGAGGAAGAGAGTTCTTC.

The chain joins TRBV7-2 to TRBJ1-1; D uncertain. V lost 0 bases, J lost 4 bases, and 9 bases lay in between. The CDR3 runs 14 residues. Germline V gene lookup returns CDR1 SGHTA and CDR2 FQGNSA. This CDR3 reads CASSLAAATTEAFF. CDR3 in DNA: TGTGCCAGCAGCTTAGCCGCGGCTACCACTGAAGCTTTCTTT.

The chain is built from TRBV7-2 and TRBJ2-5; no definite D call. Germline V gives CDR1 SGHTA, CDR2 FQGNSA. The CDR3 is made up of 15 amino acids. The germline V and J ends were trimmed by 5 bases and 5 bases, with 18 bases remaining between them. Here the CDR3 DNA reads TGTGCCAGCAGCAGCTCTAGTGGGGTTTGGGAGACCCAGTACTTC. Its protein product is CASSSSSGVWETQYF.